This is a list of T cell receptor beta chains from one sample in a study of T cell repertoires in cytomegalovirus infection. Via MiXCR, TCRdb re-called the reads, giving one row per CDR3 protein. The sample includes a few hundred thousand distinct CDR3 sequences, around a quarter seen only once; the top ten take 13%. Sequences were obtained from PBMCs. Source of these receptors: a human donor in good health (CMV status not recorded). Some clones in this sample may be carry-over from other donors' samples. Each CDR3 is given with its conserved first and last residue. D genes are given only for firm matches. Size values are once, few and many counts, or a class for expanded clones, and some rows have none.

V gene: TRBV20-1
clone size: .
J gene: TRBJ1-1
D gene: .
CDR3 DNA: TGCAGTGCTAAGGGCAGTGCCAGGGGTTTAAACACTGAAGCTTTCTTT
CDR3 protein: CSAKGSARGLNTEAFF

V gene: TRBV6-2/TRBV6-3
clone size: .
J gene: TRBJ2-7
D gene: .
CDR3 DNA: TGTGCCAGCAGTAACCCCCGTCCCGAGCAGTACTTC
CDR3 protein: CASSNPRPEQYF

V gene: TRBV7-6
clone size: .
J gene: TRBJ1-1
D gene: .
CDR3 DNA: TGTGCCAGCAGCTTGGACGGACAGCTCGCAGCTTTCTTT
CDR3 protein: CASSLDGQLAAFF

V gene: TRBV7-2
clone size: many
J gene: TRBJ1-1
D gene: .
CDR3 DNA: TGTGCCAGCAGCTTAGTTTGGGGGGGGAACACTGAAGCTTTCTTT
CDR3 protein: CASSLVWGGNTEAFF

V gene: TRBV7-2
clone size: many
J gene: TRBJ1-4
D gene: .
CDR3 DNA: TGTGCCAGCAGCTTAGTCCCCGAGAAACTGTTTTTT
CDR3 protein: CASSLVPEKLFF

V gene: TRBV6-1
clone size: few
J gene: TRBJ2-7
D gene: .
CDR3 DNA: TGTGCCAGCAGTCTGGGTATCAGCTCCTACGAGCAGTACTTC
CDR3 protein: CASSLGISSYEQYF

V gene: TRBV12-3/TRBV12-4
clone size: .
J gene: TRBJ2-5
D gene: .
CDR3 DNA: TGTGCCAGCAGTTTGAAACAGTACCAAGAGACCCAGTACTTC
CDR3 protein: CASSLKQYQETQYF

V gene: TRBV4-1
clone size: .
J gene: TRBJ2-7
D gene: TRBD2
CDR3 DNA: TGCGCCAGCAGCCAGTTGACTAGCGAGGACGAGCAGTACTTC
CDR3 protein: CASSQLTSEDEQYF

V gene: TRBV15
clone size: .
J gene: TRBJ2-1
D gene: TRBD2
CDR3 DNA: TGTGCCACACGCGTGGCGGGAGGGGGTAATGAGCAGTTCTTC
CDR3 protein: CATRVAGGGNEQFF

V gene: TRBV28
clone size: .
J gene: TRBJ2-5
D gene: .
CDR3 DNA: TGTGCCAGCAGTCCCTCGGGACCCCGAGTTACAGAGACCCAGTACTTC
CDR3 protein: CASSPSGPRVTETQYF

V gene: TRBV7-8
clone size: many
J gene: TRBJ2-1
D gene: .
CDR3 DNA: TGTGCCAGCAGCCTCCGGCATGAGCAGTTCTTC
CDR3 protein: CASSLRHEQFF

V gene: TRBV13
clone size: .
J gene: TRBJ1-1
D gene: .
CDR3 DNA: TGTGCCAGCAGGGGTCCGGACAGAAGATTGAGCACTGAAGCTTTCTTT
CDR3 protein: CASRGPDRRLSTEAFF

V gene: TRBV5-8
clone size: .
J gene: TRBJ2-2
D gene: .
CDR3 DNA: TGTGCCAGCAGCCCCACGGTTAGCGGTCGTAAGTCCGGGGAGCTGTTTTTT
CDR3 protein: CASSPTVSGRKSGELFF

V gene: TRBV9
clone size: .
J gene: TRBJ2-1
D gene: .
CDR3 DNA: TGTGCCAGCAGCGTAGAGCGGACAAAGGGGCGAAATGAGCAGTTCTTC
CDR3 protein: CASSVERTKGRNEQFF

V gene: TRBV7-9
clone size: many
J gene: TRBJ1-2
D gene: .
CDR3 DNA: TGTGCCAGCAGCCCGCGGTTGCGCGGCTACACCTTC
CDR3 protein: CASSPRLRGYTF

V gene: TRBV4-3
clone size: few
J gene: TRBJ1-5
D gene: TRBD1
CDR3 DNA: TGCGCCAGCAGCCAAGAAACAGGGGGTCAGCCCCAGCATTTT
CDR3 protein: CASSQETGGQPQHF

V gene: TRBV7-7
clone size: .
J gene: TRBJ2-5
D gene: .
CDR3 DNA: TGTGCTAGCAGCTTAGGTGAGGGGAGAGAAGAGACCCAGTACTTC
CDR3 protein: CASSLGEGREETQYF

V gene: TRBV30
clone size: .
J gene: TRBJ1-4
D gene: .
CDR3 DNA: TGTGCCTGGAGTCCTCTCAGCAGAGGCGAAAAACTGTTTTTT
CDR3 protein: CAWSPLSRGEKLFF